This T cell receptor (beta chain) was profiled in a study of T cell changes during pregnancy in multiple sclerosis. Germline CDR1 is SGHTA and CDR2 is FQGNSA. This CDR3 contains 17 residues. The V gene end was trimmed by 0 bases and the J gene end by 1 base; junction bases not matched to a gene: 8. The repertoire was sequenced with immunoSEQ multiplex PCR; TCRdb's copy has only in-frame clones and lacks some. The table has fewer than 20,000 clones, about 85% seen once; the top ten hold 8.5% to 10%. This receptor was taken from a female donor with multiple sclerosis, enrolled in a pregnancy study. V gene TRBV7-2 combines with J gene TRBJ2-7; 8 nucleotides line up with TRBD2. The material was CD8+ T cells from peripheral blood mononuclear cells, obtained after pregnancy. CDR3 sequence reads: CASSLARGAFKSYEQYF. The CDR3 DNA is TGTGCCAGCAGCTTAGCGCGGGGGGCGTTTAAGTCCTACGAGCAGTACTTC.